Listed here are 17 T cell receptor beta chains from one sample, sequenced in a study of cytomegalovirus exposure and HLA in healthy donors. TCRdb keeps only in-frame clones here, not all; method: immunoSEQ multiplex PCR. This sample yields about 140,000 clones, of which 84% are seen a single time; 1.4% belongs to the top ten. Sequenced material: PBMCs. These receptors all stem from a woman aged 25 to 45 in good health and CMV-seronegative.

This clone occurred a few times. The rearrangement links TRBV6-6 to TRBJ2-7, with 9 positions matching TRBD1. V lost 5 bases to trimming and J lost 6 bases; unmatched junction nucleotides: 8. CDR1 and CDR2 (germline): MNHNY, SVGAGI (reference sequence). CDR3 length equals 14 residues. CDR3 loop: CASSPDRGIGEQYF. CDR3 DNA: TGTGCCAGCAGTCCCGACAGGGGGATAGGCGAGCAGTACTTC.

For this clone: At one of its ends the junction is not consistent with the germline gene, which may arise from a read error. This rearrangement joins TRBV20-1 to TRBJ2-1, with 8 bases identical to TRBD2. The CDR3 sequence is 11 residues long. The germline CDR1 and CDR2 sequences are DFQATT and SNEGSKA (reference sequence). The CDR3 DNA is TGCAGTGCTAGACCTAGGGAGCGGGGGATCTTC. This encodes CSARPRERGIF.

This chain joins TRBV6-5 and TRBJ1-2, with D hard to call. From germline, CDR1 is MNHEY and CDR2 SVGAGI. V lost 6 bases, J lost 8 bases, and 13 bases lay in between. The CDR3 extends over 12 amino acids. The DNA for the CDR3 is TGTGCCAGCAGACGAAGCGCCTCCGGCTACACCTTC. Amino acids: CASRRSASGYTF.

This chain joins TRBV27 and TRBJ2-7; D is ambiguous. Germline V gene sequence: CDR1 MNHEY, CDR2 SMNVEV (reference sequence). The CDR3 extends over 14 amino acids. V was clipped by 7 bases and J by 0 bases, with 13 bases between them. The CDR3 DNA sequence: TGTGCCAGCACGCCTCTGCCACTCTCCTACGAGCAGTACTTC. Amino acids: CASTPLPLSYEQYF.

The chain uses TRBV6-1 and TRBJ2-2; D is possibly TRBD1 (5 bases). Germline loops: CDR1 MNHNS, CDR2 SASEGT. The length of the CDR3 is 15 residues. V lost 4 bases to trimming and J lost 1 base, with 10 bases between them. Here the CDR3 reads CASSGLTGNTGELFF. As DNA, the CDR3 is TGTGCCAGCAGTGGGTTAACAGGGAACACCGGGGAGCTGTTTTTT.

The genes are TRBV18 and TRBJ1-2; 7 positions agree with TRBD1. Germline V lookup: CDR1 KGHSH, CDR2 LQKENI. The CDR3 is made up of 14 amino acids. Trimming took 3 bases from V and 2 from J; bases not matched to a gene: 3. The CDR3 protein is CASSPAGQNYGYTF. The CDR3 coding sequence is TGTGCCAGCTCACCCGCGGGACAGAACTATGGCTACACCTTC.

V is TRBV6-6 and J is TRBJ2-7; TRBD1 agrees at 10 bases. The CDR3 covers 15 residues. CDR1 and CDR2 (germline): MNHNY, SVGAGI (reference sequence). V lost 0 bases, J lost 8 bases, and 7 bases stayed unmatched. The CDR3 DNA reads TGTGCCAGCAGTTACTCGCGGGACAGGGGCCAAAAGCAGTACTTC. Residues: CASSYSRDRGQKQYF.

Only a few counts were recorded for this clone. V is TRBV6-1 and J is TRBJ1-4, with 7 bases lining up with TRBD1. Per the germline V gene, CDR1 is MNHNS and CDR2 is SASEGT. The CDR3 loop spans 14 amino acids. V was pared by 2 bases and J by 4 bases, with 1 base of the junction left unmatched. CDR3 loop: CASSERGRNEKLFF. Written as DNA, the CDR3 is TGTGCCAGCAGTGAAAGGGGGCGTAATGAAAAACTGTTTTTT.

The chain recombines TRBV7-2 with TRBJ2-6; 7 nucleotides align to TRBD1. The V and J ends lost 5 bases and 0 bases, in that order; junction bases with no gene match: 10. CDR1 and CDR2 (germline): SGHTA, FQGNSA. The CDR3 length is 18 residues. The CDR3 sequence is CASSRRTGESSGANVLTF. For the CDR3, the DNA is TGTGCCAGCAGCCGCCGGACAGGAGAGAGCTCTGGGGCCAACGTCCTGACTTTC.

V and J are TRBV6-7 and TRBJ1-1, with no clear D. TRBV6-7 is marked as an open reading frame, function uncertain. This CDR3 spans 9 amino acids. Trimming shortened V by 9 bases and J by 8 bases, and 7 bases separated the two germline ends. The CDR3 loop reads CASLPEAFF. The CDR3 DNA sequence: TGTGCCAGTCTCCCCGAAGCTTTCTTT.

V usage is TRBV6-4 and J usage is TRBJ2-1, with 11 positions matching TRBD2. Per germline, CDR1 MRHNA and CDR2 SNTAGT. The CDR3 spans 15 residues. Trimming at V came to 4 bases and at J to 8 bases, leaving 7 bases not matched to a gene. Here the CDR3 DNA reads TGTGCCAGCAGTGCCCATAGCGGGGGGGCCGATGAGCAGTTCTTC. This sequence encodes CASSAHSGGADEQFF.

The chain recombines TRBV4-1 with TRBJ2-1; weak D call: TRBD2 (5 bases). Germline-derived CDR1 and CDR2 are MGHRA and YSYEKL. The CDR3 runs 15 residues. The V gene lost 1 base and the J gene lost 6 bases, with 13 bases spanning the gap. The CDR3 loop is CASSQGGYRGNEQFF. As DNA, the CDR3 is TGCGCCAGCAGCCAAGGGGGTTACCGGGGCAATGAGCAGTTCTTC.

The rearrangement links TRBV7-2 to TRBJ1-5, with a possible D match to TRBD1 (6 bases). The V and J ends lost 5 bases and 4 bases respectively, with 15 bases between them. CDR1 SGHTA and CDR2 FQGNSA come from the germline V gene. This CDR3 contains 15 residues. CDR3 protein: CASSTGQLRNQPQHF. As DNA, the CDR3 is TGTGCCAGCAGCACAGGACAGCTCAGAAATCAGCCCCAGCATTTT.

This sequence joins TRBV19 and TRBJ2-5, with a weak D call TRBD1 (5 bases). Per germline, CDR1 LNHDA and CDR2 SQIVND (reference sequence). The CDR3 consists of 14 residues. Trimming shortened V by 1 base and J by 2 bases, and 8 bases separated the two germline ends. CDR3 in DNA: TGTGCCAGTAGTATAGGGTCAGGGCAAGAGACCCAGTACTTC. This encodes CASSIGSGQETQYF.

The V call is TRBV15, the J call TRBJ2-1; D is unclear. Trimming took 2 bases from V and 0 from J, leaving 20 bases between them. Germline V CDR1 and CDR2: LNHNV, YYDKDF (reference sequence). The CDR3 length is 19 residues. For the CDR3, the DNA is TGTGCCACCAGCAGATTGGCCCGGTCTGGGCGCAGCTCCTACAATGAGCAGTTCTTC. Amino acid sequence: CATSRLARSGRSSYNEQFF.

The chain combines TRBV15 with TRBJ2-5, with 12 bases fitting TRBD2. The ends lost 1 base at V and 3 bases at J; junction bases unmatched: 0. The CDR3 consists of 15 residues. Germline V gene lookup returns CDR1 LNHNV and CDR2 YYDKDF (reference sequence). CDR3 amino acids: CATSRGLAGEETQYF. The CDR3 bases are TGTGCCACCAGCAGAGGACTAGCGGGGGAAGAGACCCAGTACTTC.

The CDR3 spells CASSIDIQDSPLHF. The CDR3 DNA reads as TGTGCCAGTAGTATAGACATACAGGATTCACCCCTCCACTTT. The chain carries TRBV19 and TRBJ1-6; maybe TRBD1 (5 bases). CDR3 length: 14 amino acids. V was trimmed by 0 bases and J by 8 bases, leaving 8 bases between them. Germline CDR1 reads LNHDA; CDR2 reads SQIVND (reference sequence).